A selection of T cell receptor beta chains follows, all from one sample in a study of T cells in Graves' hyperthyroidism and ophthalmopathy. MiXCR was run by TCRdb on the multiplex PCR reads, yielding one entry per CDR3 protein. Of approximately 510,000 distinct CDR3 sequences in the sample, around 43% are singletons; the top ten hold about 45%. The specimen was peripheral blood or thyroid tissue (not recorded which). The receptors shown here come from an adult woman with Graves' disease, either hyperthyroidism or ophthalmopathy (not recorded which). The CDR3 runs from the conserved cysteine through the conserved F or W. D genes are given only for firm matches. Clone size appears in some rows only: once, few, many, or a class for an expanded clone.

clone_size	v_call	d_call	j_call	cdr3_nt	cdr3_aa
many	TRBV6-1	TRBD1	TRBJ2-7	TGTGCCAGCAGTGTGGGACAGATCCCCGAGCAGTACTTC	CASSVGQIPEQYF
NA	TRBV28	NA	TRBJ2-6	TGTGCCAGCAGCATCCGGGGGGCCAACGTCCTGACTTTC	CASSIRGANVLTF
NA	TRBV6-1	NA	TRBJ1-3	TGTGCCAGCGAGAAAACAGGGTTCGGAAACACCATATATTTT	CASEKTGFGNTIYF
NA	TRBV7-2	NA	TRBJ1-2	TGTGCCAGCAACAGCCGGGGCGGCGCTGGCTATGGCTACACCTTC	CASNSRGGAGYGYTF
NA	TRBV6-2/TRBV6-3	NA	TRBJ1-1	TGTGCCAGCAGTTACTCGTTGGCGACGACAGGAAACACTGAAGCTTTCTTT	CASSYSLATTGNTEAFF
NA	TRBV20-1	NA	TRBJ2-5	TGCAGTGCTAGATCGCCGGGAGAGACCCAGTACTTC	CSARSPGETQYF
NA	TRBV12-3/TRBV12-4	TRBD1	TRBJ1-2	TGTGCCAGCAGTCAGAACAGGGGCGGCTACACCTTC	CASSQNRGGYTF
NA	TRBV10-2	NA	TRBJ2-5	TGTGCCAGCAGTCCCCAGTCCGGGACCCAGTACTTC	CASSPQSGTQYF
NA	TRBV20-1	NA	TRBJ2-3	TGCAGTGTTTTCCGGGGGGGGAGCGGGACAGGAGATACGCAGTATTTT	CSVFRGGSGTGDTQYF
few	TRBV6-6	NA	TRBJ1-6	TGTGCCAGCAGCCGGTTGATGAATTCACCCCTCCACTTT	CASSRLMNSPLHF
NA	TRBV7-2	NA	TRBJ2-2	TGTGCCAGCAGCTTAACCCCGGGGGACGGGGAGCTGTTTTTT	CASSLTPGDGELFF
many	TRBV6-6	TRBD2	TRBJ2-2	TGTGCCAGCAGTCTCAGCGGGAATGTCGGCGGGGAGCTGTTTTTT	CASSLSGNVGGELFF
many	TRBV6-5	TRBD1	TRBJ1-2	TGTGCCAGCAGTTTCCAACCGACAGGGGCCTATGGCTACACCTTC	CASSFQPTGAYGYTF
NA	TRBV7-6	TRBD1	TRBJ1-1	TGTGCCAGCAGGGGACAGGGAGGATCTGAAGCTTTCTTT	CASRGQGGSEAFF
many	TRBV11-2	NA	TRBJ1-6	TGTGCCAGCAGGCGATTGGGGGGACGGACTGATTCACGCCTCCACTTT	CASRRLGGRTDSRLHF
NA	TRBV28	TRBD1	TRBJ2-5	TGTGCCAGCAGTCTCTCGGGACAGGGGTTCTTAGGAGAGACCCAGTACTTC	CASSLSGQGFLGETQYF
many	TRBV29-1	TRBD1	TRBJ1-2	TGCAGCGGCCAGGGGGCGGGGGGCTACACCTTC	CSGQGAGGYTF
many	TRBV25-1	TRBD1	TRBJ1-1	TGTGCCAGCAGTGATTACAGGGGAGCCACTGAAGCTTTCTTT	CASSDYRGATEAFF
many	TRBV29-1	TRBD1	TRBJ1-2	TGCAGCGTTGAAACAGGGGCTTATGGCTACACCTTC	CSVETGAYGYTF
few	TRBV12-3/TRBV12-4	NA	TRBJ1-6	TGTGCCAGCAGTTACGAGGGCCAAGGGCGGTCACCCCTCCACTTT	CASSYEGQGRSPLHF
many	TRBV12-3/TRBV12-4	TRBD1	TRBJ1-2	TGTGCCAGCAGCGACAGGGGGCGAGGCTACACCTTC	CASSDRGRGYTF
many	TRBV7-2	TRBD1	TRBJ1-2	TGTGCCAGCAGCAACACGGGACAGGGGGCGTACTATGGCTACACCTTC	CASSNTGQGAYYGYTF
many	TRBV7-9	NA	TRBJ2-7	TGTGCCAGCAGCTTAGCAGGGCCGAACTCCTACGAGCAGTACTTC	CASSLAGPNSYEQYF
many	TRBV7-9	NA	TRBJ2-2	TGTGCCAGCAGCTTAGTGGGAGTTGGGGAGCTGTTTTTT	CASSLVGVGELFF
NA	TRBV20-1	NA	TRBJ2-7	TGCAGTGCAGGCGAGTCGACTAGGGGGTACTACGAGCAGTACTTC	CSAGESTRGYYEQYF
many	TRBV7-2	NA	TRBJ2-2	TGTGCCAGCAGCCCCGCCTCGGGGTTATGGGTCGGGGAGCTGTTTTTT	CASSPASGLWVGELFF
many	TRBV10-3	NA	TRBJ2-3	TGTGCCTCCCAGCGCAACACAGATACGCAGTATTTT	CASQRNTDTQYF
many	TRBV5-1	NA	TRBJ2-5	TGCGCCAGCAGCTTGGAAGGCACTTACCAAGAGACCCAGTACTTC	CASSLEGTYQETQYF
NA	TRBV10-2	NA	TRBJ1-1	TGTGCCTGGAGGAGGGTTGAGGACACTGAAGCTTTCTTT	CAWRRVEDTEAFF
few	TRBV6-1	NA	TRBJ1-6	TGTGCCAGCATTCTCAGCCCGATCAGGGGTAATTCACCCCTCCACTTT	CASILSPIRGNSPLHF
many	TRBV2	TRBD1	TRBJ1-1	TGTGCCAGCAGCAAATGGACAGGGGACAACACTGAAGCTTTCTTT	CASSKWTGDNTEAFF